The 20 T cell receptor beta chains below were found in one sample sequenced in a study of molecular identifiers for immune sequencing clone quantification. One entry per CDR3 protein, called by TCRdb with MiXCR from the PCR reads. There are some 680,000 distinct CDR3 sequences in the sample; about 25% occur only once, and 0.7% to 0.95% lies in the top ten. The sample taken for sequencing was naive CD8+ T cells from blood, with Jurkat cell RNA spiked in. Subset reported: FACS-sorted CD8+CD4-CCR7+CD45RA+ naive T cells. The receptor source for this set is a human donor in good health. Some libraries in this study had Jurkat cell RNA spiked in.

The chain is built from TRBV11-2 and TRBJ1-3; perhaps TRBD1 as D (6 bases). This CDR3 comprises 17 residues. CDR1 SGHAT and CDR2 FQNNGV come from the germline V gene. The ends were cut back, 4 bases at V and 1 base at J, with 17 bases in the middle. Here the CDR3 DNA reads TGTGCCAGCAGCTCTCGGGGGGCCCATACTTCTGGAAACACCATATATTTT. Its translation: CASSSRGAHTSGNTIYF.

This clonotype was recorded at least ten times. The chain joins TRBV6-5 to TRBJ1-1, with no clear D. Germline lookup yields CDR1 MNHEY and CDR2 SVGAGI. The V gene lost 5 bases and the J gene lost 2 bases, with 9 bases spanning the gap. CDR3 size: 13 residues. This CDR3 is CASSSSRNTEAFF. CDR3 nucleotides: TGTGCCAGCAGTAGTTCGAGAAACACTGAAGCTTTCTTT.

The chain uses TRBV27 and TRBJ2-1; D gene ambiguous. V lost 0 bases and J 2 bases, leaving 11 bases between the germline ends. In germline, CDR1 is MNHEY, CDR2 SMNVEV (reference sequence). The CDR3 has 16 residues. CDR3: CASSLSPAPTYNEQFF. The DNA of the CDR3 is TGTGCCAGCAGTTTATCCCCTGCACCGACCTACAATGAGCAGTTCTTC.

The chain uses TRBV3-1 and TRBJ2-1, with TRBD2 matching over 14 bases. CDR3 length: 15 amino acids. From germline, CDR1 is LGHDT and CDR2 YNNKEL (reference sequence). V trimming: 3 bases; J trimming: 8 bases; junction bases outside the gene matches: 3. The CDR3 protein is CASSHRGLAGDEQFF. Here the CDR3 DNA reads TGTGCCAGCAGCCACAGGGGACTAGCGGGGGATGAGCAGTTCTTC.

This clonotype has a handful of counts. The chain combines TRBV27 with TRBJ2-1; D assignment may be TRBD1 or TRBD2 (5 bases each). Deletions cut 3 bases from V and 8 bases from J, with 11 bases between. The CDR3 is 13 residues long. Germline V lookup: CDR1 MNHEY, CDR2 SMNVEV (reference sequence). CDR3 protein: CASSFTRGHEQFF. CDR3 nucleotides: TGTGCCAGCAGTTTTACACGGGGCCATGAGCAGTTCTTC.

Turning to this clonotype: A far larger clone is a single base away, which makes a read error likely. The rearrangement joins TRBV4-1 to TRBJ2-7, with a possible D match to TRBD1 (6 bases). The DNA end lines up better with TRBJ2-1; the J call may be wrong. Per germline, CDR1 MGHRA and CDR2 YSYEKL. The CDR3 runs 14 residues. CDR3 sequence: CASSPRTVSYEQFF. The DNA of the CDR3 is TGCGCCAGCAGCCCGAGGACAGTCTCCTACGAGCAGTTCTTC.

The CDR3: CASSYLSGIQETQYF. The CDR3 nucleotides are TGTGCCAGCAGTTACCTCTCAGGCATACAAGAGACCCAGTACTTC. V gene TRBV6-5 combines with J gene TRBJ2-5; D unclear. This CDR3 is built from 15 residues. The V end lost 2 bases, the J end lost 2 bases, and 12 bases lay between the germline ends. Germline V lookup: CDR1 MNHEY, CDR2 SVGAGI.

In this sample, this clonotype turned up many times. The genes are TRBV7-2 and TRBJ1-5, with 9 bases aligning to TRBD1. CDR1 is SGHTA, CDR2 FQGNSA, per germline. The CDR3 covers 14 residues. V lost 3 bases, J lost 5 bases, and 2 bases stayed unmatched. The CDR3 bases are TGTGCCAGCAGCTTCAACAGGGGGCATCAGCCCCAGCATTTT. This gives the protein CASSFNRGHQPQHF.

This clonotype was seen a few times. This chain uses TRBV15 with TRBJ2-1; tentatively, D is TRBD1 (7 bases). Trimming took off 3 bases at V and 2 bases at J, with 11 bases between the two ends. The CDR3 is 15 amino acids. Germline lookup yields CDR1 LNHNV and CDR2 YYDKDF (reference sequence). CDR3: CATSSIRGAYNEQFF. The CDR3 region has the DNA TGTGCCACCAGCAGCATCAGGGGGGCCTACAATGAGCAGTTCTTC. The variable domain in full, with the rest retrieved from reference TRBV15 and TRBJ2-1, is DAMVIQNPRYQVTQFGKPVTLSCSQTLNHNVMYWYQQKSSQAPKLLFHYYDKDFNNEADTPDNFQSRRPNTSFCFLDIRSPGLGDTAMYLCATSSIRGAYNEQFFGPGTRLTVL.

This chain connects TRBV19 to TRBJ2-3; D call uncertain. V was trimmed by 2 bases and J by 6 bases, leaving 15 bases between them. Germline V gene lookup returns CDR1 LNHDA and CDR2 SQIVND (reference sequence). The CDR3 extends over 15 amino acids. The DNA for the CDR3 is TGTGCCAGTAGTATATCTGACGCCAGGCCGGATACGCAGTATTTT. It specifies CASSISDARPDTQYF.

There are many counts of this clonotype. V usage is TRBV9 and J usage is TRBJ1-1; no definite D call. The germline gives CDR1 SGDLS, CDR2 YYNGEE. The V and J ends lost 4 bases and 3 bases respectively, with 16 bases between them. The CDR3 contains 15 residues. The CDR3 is CASSPLPALDTEAFF. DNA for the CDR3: TGTGCCAGCAGCCCTCTTCCCGCGTTGGACACTGAAGCTTTCTTT.

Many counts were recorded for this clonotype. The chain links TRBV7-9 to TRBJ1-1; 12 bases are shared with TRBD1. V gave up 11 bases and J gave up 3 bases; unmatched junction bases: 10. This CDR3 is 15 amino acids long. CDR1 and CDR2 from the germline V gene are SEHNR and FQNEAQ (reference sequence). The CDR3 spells CAGDRGLGKDTEAFF. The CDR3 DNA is TGTGCCGGGGACAGGGGGCTTGGTAAGGACACTGAAGCTTTCTTT.

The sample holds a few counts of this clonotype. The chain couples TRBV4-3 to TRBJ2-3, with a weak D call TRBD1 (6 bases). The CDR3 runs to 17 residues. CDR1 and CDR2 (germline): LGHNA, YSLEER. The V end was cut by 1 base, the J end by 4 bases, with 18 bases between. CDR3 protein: CASSQAGGRGVPDTQYF. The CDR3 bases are TGCGCCAGCAGCCAAGCCGGCGGCAGGGGAGTCCCAGATACGCAGTATTTT.

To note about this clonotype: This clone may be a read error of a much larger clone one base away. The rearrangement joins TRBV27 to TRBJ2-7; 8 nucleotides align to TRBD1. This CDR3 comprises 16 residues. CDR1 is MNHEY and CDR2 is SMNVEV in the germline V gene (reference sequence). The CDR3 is CTSSSRVQGEFDEQYF. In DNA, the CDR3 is TGTACCAGCAGTTCGCGTGTACAGGGGGAGTTCGACGAGCAGTACTTC.

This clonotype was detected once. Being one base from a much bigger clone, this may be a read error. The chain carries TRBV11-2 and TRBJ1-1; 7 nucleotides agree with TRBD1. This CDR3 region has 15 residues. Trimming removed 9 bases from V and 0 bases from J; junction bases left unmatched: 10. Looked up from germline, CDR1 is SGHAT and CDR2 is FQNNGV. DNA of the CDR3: TGTGCCAGAAGCGGGCAGGGACAGATGAACACTGAAGCTTTCTTT. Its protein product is CARSGQGQMNTEAFF.

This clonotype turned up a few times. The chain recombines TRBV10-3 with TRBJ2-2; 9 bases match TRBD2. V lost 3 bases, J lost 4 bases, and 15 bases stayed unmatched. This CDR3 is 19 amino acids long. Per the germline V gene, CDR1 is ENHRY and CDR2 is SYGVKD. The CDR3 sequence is CAISDRGLAKKSGTGELFF. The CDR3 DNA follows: TGTGCCATCAGTGATCGAGGACTAGCGAAGAAATCGGGCACCGGGGAGCTGTTTTTT.

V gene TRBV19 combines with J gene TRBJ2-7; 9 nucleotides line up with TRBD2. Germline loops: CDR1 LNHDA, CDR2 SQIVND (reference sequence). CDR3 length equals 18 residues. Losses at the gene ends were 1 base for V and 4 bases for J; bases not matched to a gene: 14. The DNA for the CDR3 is TGTGCCAGTAGTATAGGTGGAGATGGAGCTAGCGGGGAATACGAGCAGTACTTC. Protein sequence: CASSIGGDGASGEYEQYF.

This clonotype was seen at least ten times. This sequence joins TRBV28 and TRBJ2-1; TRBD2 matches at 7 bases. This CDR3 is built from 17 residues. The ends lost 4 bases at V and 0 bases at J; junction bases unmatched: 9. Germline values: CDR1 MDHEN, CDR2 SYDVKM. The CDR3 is CASSYGGTLSSYNEQFF. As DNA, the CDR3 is TGTGCCAGCAGTTACGGGGGGACTCTGAGCTCCTACAATGAGCAGTTCTTC.

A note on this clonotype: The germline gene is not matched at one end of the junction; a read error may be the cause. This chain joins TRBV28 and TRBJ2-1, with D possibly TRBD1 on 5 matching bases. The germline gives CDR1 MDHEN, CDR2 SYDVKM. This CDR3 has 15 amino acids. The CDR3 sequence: CASGFRQGPYNEQFF. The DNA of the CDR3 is TGTGCCAGCGGTTTTCGGCAGGGTCCCTACAATGAGCAGTTCTTC.

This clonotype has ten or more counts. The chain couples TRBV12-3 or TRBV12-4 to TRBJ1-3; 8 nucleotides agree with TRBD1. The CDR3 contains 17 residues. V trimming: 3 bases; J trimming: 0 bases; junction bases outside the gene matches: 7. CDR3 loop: CASSFSGGRTSGNTIYF. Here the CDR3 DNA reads TGTGCCAGCAGTTTCTCAGGGGGCCGAACCTCTGGAAACACCATATATTTT.